This is a list of T cell receptor beta chains from one sample in a study of shared clonotypes between healthy human individuals. The protocol was immunoSEQ multiplex PCR, while the TCRdb copy is restricted to in-frame clones and leaves out a portion. The sample contains some 2,100,000 clones, 85% to 95% of which appear only once. Specimen: naive CD8+ T cells from PBMCs. The receptors here all came from a man between 18 and 35 years old in good health. Some clones in this sample may be carry-over from other donors' samples. CDR3s include the opening cysteine and the closing phenylalanine or tryptophan. Fields, in order: V gene, CDR3 protein.

V: TRBV5-1; CDR3: CASSLRTGGVTEAFF
V: TRBV7-2; CDR3: CASSSNRARPYGYTF
V: TRBV7-2; CDR3: CASSPTGVTNTGELFF
V: TRBV18; CDR3: CASSPGGSSYEQYF
V: TRBV9; CDR3: CASSVEMAGGLSEQYF
V: TRBV2; CDR3: CASTKGQGYNEQFF
V: TRBV28; CDR3: CASRGKTGNYEQYF
V: TRBV5-1; CDR3: CASAGTPPEQYF
V: TRBV6-5; CDR3: CASSYSTSGNQETQYF
V: TRBV5-1; CDR3: CASSLEGGSDSNQPQHF
V: TRBV4-2; CDR3: CASSQGSRDAGTDTQYF
V: TRBV27; CDR3: CASSFSRDSPYEQYF
V: TRBV2; CDR3: CASSDGDNYSNQPQHF
V: TRBV7-6; CDR3: CASSLEASGSSFSLIF
V: TRBV10-3; CDR3: CAISGTSGRNEQFF
V: TRBV28; CDR3: CASSIPHSNQPQHF
V: TRBV5-6; CDR3: CASSPPEGAYTGELFF
V: TRBV30; CDR3: CAWKGTLGGYFF
V: TRBV19; CDR3: CASSIGWGAEQFF
V: TRBV19; CDR3: CASSVQGSNQPQHF
V: TRBV28; CDR3: CASSGLHQKRLAGGTGELFF
V: TRBV9; CDR3: CASSASGWGGETYGYTF
V: TRBV4-3; CDR3: CASSQDQGTGVVDTQYF
V: TRBV27; CDR3: CASSFRGGADQPQHF
V: TRBV29-1; CDR3: CSVTAQGLHF
V: TRBV6-1; CDR3: CASSTGVGTEAFF
V: TRBV7-9; CDR3: CASSREGGYNEQFF